Below, 18 T cell receptor beta chains from the same sample are listed, as sequenced in a study of OX40 agonist ivuxolimab in advanced cancers. Only in-frame clones appear in the TCRdb table, and some are missing; sequencing was by immunoSEQ multiplex PCR. The sample has around 31,000 clones; 81% are singletons. Sequenced material: CD4+ or CD8+ T cells sorted from blood, taken in a trial of the OX40 agonist ivuxolimab. The receptors here all came from an adult with an advanced solid tumor such as melanoma, head and neck, liver or kidney cancer.

This chain links TRBV28 with TRBJ1-2; D gene ambiguous. Per the germline V gene, CDR1 is MDHEN and CDR2 is SYDVKM. The length of the CDR3 is 14 residues. Trimming stripped 8 bases from V and 4 bases from J, with 17 bases between. CDR3 coding DNA: TGTGCCAGCTCCTCCGGACGAGGAGGCTATGGCTACACCTTC. It specifies CASSSGRGGYGYTF.

The chain is built from TRBV6-5 and TRBJ2-7; 9 positions match TRBD1. Losses at the gene ends were 6 bases for V and 4 bases for J; bases not matched to a gene: 7. The CDR3 runs to 14 residues. The V gene's germline CDR1 is MNHEY and CDR2 SVGAGI. The CDR3 loop reads CASSNAQGAYEQYF. The DNA for the CDR3 is TGTGCCAGCAGCAATGCACAGGGGGCTTACGAGCAGTACTTC.

This clone was found a few times. The chain carries TRBV7-2 and TRBJ1-5; D gene ambiguous. From germline, CDR1 is SGHTA and CDR2 FQGNSA. The CDR3 totals 12 residues. V shed 4 bases and J shed 0 bases, with 1 base lying between them. The CDR3 DNA is TGTGCCAGCAGCTATAGCAATCAGCCCCAGCATTTT. Translated, it gives CASSYSNQPQHF.

The chain employs TRBV19 and TRBJ2-1; 9 bases are shared with TRBD1. With 5 bases clipped from V and 4 bases from J, the junction kept 6 bases outside the gene matches. The CDR3 consists of 15 residues. Germline loops: CDR1 LNHDA, CDR2 SQIVND (reference sequence). CDR3 residues: CASSGSGTGYNEQFF. The CDR3 nucleotides read TGTGCCAGTAGTGGGTCCGGGACAGGGTACAATGAGCAGTTCTTC.

J is TRBJ1-2 and V is TRBV6-5, with D perhaps matching TRBD1 (5 bases). This CDR3 contains 13 residues. V lost 8 bases to trimming and J lost 4 bases, with 14 bases between them. Germline loops: CDR1 MNHEY, CDR2 SVGAGI. CDR3 nucleotide sequence: TGTGCCAGCCGAGGAGGGGTCTCCTATGGCTACACCTTC. It yields the protein CASRGGVSYGYTF.

CDR3: CASSPPSLPGEQYF. DNA for the CDR3: TGTGCCAGCTCACCACCGAGTCTTCCCGGCGAGCAGTACTTC. The chain carries TRBV18 and TRBJ2-7, with D unclear. The length of the CDR3 is 14 residues. Germline CDR1 and CDR2: KGHSH and LQKENI. V was cut by 0 bases and J by 6 bases, with 12 bases left in between.

This sequence joins TRBV28 and TRBJ2-7, with TRBD2 identical over 8 bases. The length of the CDR3 is 15 residues. Germline trimming cut 4 bases from V and 3 bases from J; bases unmatched to any gene: 8. From germline, CDR1 is MDHEN and CDR2 SYDVKM. This CDR3 reads CASSSPRLARYEQYF. CDR3 DNA: TGTGCCAGCAGTTCCCCCCGACTAGCGCGCTACGAGCAGTACTTC.

The chain joins TRBV4-3 to TRBJ2-3; D is undetermined. The CDR3 totals 16 residues. V was trimmed by 0 bases and J by 1 base, leaving 11 bases between them. Germline-derived CDR1 and CDR2 are LGHNA and YSLEER. Written as DNA, the CDR3 is TGCGCCAGCAGCCAAGATCCAAGGCGGCGCACAGATACGCAGTATTTT. It specifies CASSQDPRRRTDTQYF.

This chain uses TRBV4-1 with TRBJ2-7, with D possibly matching TRBD2 (5 bases). Germline loops: CDR1 MGHRA, CDR2 YSYEKL. The CDR3 extends over 13 amino acids. V was trimmed by 4 bases and J by 3 bases, leaving 10 bases between them. CDR3 bases: TGCGCCAGCAGCCCGGGCGGGTACTACGAGCAGTACTTC. It is translated as CASSPGGYYEQYF.

This clone was recorded once. The chain carries TRBV5-1 and TRBJ1-3, with D perhaps matching TRBD1 (5 bases). Trimming took 4 bases from V and 5 from J, leaving 16 bases between them. The CDR3 is 15 residues long. Germline CDR1 reads SGHRS; CDR2 reads YFSETQ. CDR3 sequence reads: CASSPGDTGRNTIYF. The CDR3 DNA reads TGCGCCAGCAGCCCGGGTGATACAGGAAGAAACACCATATATTTT.

The J gene is TRBJ2-3, the V gene TRBV30; D is perhaps TRBD2 (6 bases). Per germline, CDR1 GTSNPN and CDR2 SVGIG (reference sequence). This CDR3 region has 13 residues. The V end was cut by 2 bases, the J end by 6 bases, with 12 bases between. CDR3 nucleotide sequence: TGTGCCTGGAGTAGGCGGGAAGCGGATACGCAGTATTTT. Amino acids: CAWSRREADTQYF.

V is TRBV6-5 and J is TRBJ2-5; 10 bases fit TRBD1. The V segment lost 7 bases and the J segment 7 bases; nucleotides outside the gene matches: 9. Germline V gene lookup returns CDR1 MNHEY and CDR2 SVGAGI. CDR3 length: 14 residues. This CDR3 reads CASTPGQGWGTQYF. The CDR3 DNA is TGTGCCAGCACTCCGGGACAGGGGTGGGGGACCCAGTACTTC.

The chain couples TRBV11-3 to TRBJ2-2, with 7 bases lining up with TRBD1. This CDR3 is built from 15 residues. CDR1 SGHNT and CDR2 YENEEA come from the germline V gene. The V segment lost 6 bases and the J segment 6 bases; nucleotides outside the gene matches: 10. In nucleotides, the CDR3 is TGTGCCAGCAGTCGAACAGGGGCCTCACCCGGGGAGCTGTTTTTT. The encoded protein is CASSRTGASPGELFF.

This clone was seen a few times. The chain has TRBV7-9 and TRBJ1-1, with 7 bases matching TRBD1. J gave up 4 bases and V 5 bases, and 7 bases lay outside the gene matches. This CDR3 spans 14 amino acids. The V gene's germline CDR1 is SEHNR and CDR2 FQNEAQ (reference sequence). The CDR3 sequence is CASSQDRPGTEAFF. The CDR3 coding sequence is TGTGCCAGCAGCCAGGACAGGCCTGGCACTGAAGCTTTCTTT.

The chain is built from TRBV18 and TRBJ2-1, with D perhaps TRBD1 or TRBD2 (5 bases each). Germline V gene lookup returns CDR1 KGHSH and CDR2 LQKENI. The CDR3 loop spans 14 amino acids. V lost 0 bases and J 4 bases, leaving 7 bases between the germline ends. In DNA form, the CDR3 reads TGTGCCAGCTCACCACCGGGGGATTACAATGAGCAGTTCTTC. Translating gives CASSPPGDYNEQFF. The full variable domain, in which reference TRBV18 and TRBJ2-1 provide the parts outside the CDR3, is NAGVMQNPRHLVRRRGQEARLRCSPMKGHSHVYWYRQLPEEGLKFMVYLQKENIIDESGMPKERFSAEFPKEGPSILRIQQVVRGDSAAYFCASSPPGDYNEQFFGPGTRLTVL.

This clone was counted a few times. The rearrangement links TRBV2 to TRBJ2-5; D is tentatively TRBD1 or TRBD2 (5 bases each). CDR3 length equals 12 residues. Germline lookup yields CDR1 SNHLY and CDR2 FYNNEI. Between the trimmed V and J ends, which lost 4 bases and 6 bases, there was a span of 9 bases. CDR3 sequence reads: CASSGLGQTQYF. The DNA for the CDR3 is TGTGCCAGCAGTGGGCTGGGACAGACCCAGTACTTC.

J is TRBJ2-1 and V is TRBV2; TRBD1 agrees at 9 bases. This CDR3 comprises 14 residues. V dropped 1 base and J dropped 13; count of bases not matched to a gene: 8. CDR1 and CDR2 (germline): SNHLY, FYNNEI. The CDR3 region is CASSEDLQGQGQFF. The CDR3 nucleotides read TGTGCCAGCAGTGAAGATTTGCAGGGACAGGGACAGTTCTTC.

This chain joins TRBV30 and TRBJ2-6; 8 bases agree with TRBD1. The length of the CDR3 is 14 residues. CDR1 is GTSNPN, CDR2 SVGIG, per germline (reference sequence). The junction had 2 bases not matched to a gene; V was cut back by 6 bases and J by 1 base. The DNA for the CDR3 is TGTGCCTGTCAGGGGGCGTCTGGGGCCAACGTCCTGACTTTC. It translates to CACQGASGANVLTF.